This entry features one TCR beta chain sequence. V was clipped by 5 bases and J by 3 bases, with 4 bases between them. Germline CDR1 reads LGHDT; CDR2 reads YNNKEL (reference sequence). This CDR3 region has 11 residues. Using immunoSEQ multiplex PCR, the repertoire was profiled, and TCRdb retains in-frame clones only, with some absent. The profile shows 300,000 or so clones, about 92% of them singletons. The data originate from a study of blood T cell repertoires in COVID-19. About the research overall: T cells, B-cell-depleted T cells, or PBMCs supplied cDNA or gDNA.

Everyone who took part was about 18 to 90 years old, and they came from about two dozen US areas. The study counted Cohort 3 donors as recovered given two negative PCRs, clearance, or symptom resolution. This receptor was obtained from a man aged 60 to 75 who had recovered from COVID-19. Sequencing was performed on PBMCs or T cells enriched from blood (not recorded which). V and J are TRBV3-1 (or the pseudogene TRBV3-2) and TRBJ1-1; D gene uncertain. CDR3 sequence reads: CASSSYTEAFF. The CDR3 coding sequence is TGTGCCAGCAGCTCCTACACTGAAGCTTTCTTT.